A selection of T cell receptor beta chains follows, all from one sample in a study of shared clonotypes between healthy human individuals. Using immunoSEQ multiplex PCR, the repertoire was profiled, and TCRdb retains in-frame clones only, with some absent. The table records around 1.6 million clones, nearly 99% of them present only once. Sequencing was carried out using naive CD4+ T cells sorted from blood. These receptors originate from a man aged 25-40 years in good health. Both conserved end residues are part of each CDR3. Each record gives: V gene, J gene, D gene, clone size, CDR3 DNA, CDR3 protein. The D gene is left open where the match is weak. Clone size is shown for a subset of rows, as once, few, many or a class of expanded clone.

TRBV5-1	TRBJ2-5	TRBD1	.	TGCGCCAGCAGCTCCGACAGGGGGCGCGGGGAGACCCAGTACTTC	CASSSDRGRGETQYF
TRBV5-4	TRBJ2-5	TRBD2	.	TGTGCCAGCAGCCCTAAGGGGACTAGCGTACAAGAGACCCAGTACTTC	CASSPKGTSVQETQYF
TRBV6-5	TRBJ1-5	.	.	TGTGCCAGCAGAAGAGGGGAGAGGGACCAGCCCCAGCATTTT	CASRRGERDQPQHF
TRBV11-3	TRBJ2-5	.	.	TGTGCCAGCAGCATAGGTGATCGAGAGACCCAGTACTTC	CASSIGDRETQYF
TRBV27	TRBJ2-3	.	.	TGTGCCAGCAGAGATAGGGGTAGAGCGCAGTATTTT	CASRDRGRAQYF
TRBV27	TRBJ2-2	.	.	TGTGCCAGCTCCGTTCAGCTCACCGGGGAGCTGTTTTTT	CASSVQLTGELFF
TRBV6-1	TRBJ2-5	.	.	TGTGCCAGCATCCGACAGAACCAAGAGACCCAGTACTTC	CASIRQNQETQYF
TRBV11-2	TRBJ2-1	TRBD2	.	TGTGCCAGCCGCCTCGACGGGAGGGCCTGGGGCAATGAGCAGTTCTTC	CASRLDGRAWGNEQFF
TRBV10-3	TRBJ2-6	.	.	TGTGCCATCAGTGAGTCGACGGTGGGGGCCAACGTCCTGACTTTC	CAISESTVGANVLTF
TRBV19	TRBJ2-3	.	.	TGTGCCAGTAGTATACTTAGGGCGGGCACAGATACGCAGTATTTT	CASSILRAGTDTQYF
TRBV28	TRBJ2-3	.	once	TGTGCCAGCAGTTTAGACGGAGAAAGCACAGATACGCAGTATTTT	CASSLDGESTDTQYF
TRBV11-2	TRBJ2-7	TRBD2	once	TGTGCCAGCAGCCCCCCGGACAGGACTAGCGGGAGGGCCGAGCAGTACTTC	CASSPPDRTSGRAEQYF
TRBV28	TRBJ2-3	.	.	TGTGCCAGCAGTCTATACCCGGGACCTATGACAGATACGCAGTATTTT	CASSLYPGPMTDTQYF